The 25 T cell receptor beta chains given below trace back to one sample, sequenced in a study of glioma-infiltrating T cells (dated by TCRdb to about 2016). These reads were obtained on an Illumina MiSeq. TCR alpha and beta CDR3 regions were amplified with the iRepertoire nested amplicon-rescue multiplex PCR (arm-PCR) platform from RNA. Starting from the raw public reads, TCRdb applied fastp trimming at Q25, assembled clones with MiXCR and retained in-frame beta chains. When rows share a CDR3 protein, they turn into one entry using the most common DNA and genes. In all, the sample holds 1,500 to 2,000 distinct CDR3 sequences, and over 25% of those were seen once. The ten largest make up around a third of the sample. The sample was glioma tissue, nonneoplastic brain tissue, or PBMCs (not recorded which). The receptors here all came from a human donor with low-grade glioma or glioblastoma, undergoing nonglioma brain surgery, or in good health (not recorded which).

This clonotype is labeled as medium-sized. The V and J genes are TRBV20-1 and TRBJ2-1; 7 bases map to TRBD2. CDR1 is DFQATT and CDR2 is SNEGSKA in the germline V gene (reference sequence). The CDR3 loop spans 15 amino acids. With 8 bases clipped from V and 4 bases from J, the junction kept 14 bases outside the gene matches. CDR3 sequence (DNA): TGCAGTCCGGCGGGAGTCTCAGACCAATACAATGAGCAGTTCTTC. Translating it yields CSPAGVSDQYNEQFF.

By share of the sample, this clonotype is medium-sized. The rearrangement joins TRBV7-2 to TRBJ1-1; possible D gene TRBD1, 6 bases. V lost 4 bases and J lost 1, with 13 bases in between. The CDR3 sequence is 15 residues long. Germline CDR1 and CDR2: SGHTA and FQGNSA. CDR3 DNA sequence: TGTGCCAGCAGCTCCCTCGGGGGCGAGAACACTGAAGCTTTCTTT. Amino acid sequence: CASSSLGGENTEAFF.

As to this clonotype: At one end, the junction sequence differs from germline, possibly due to a read error. The rearrangement uses TRBV29-1 and TRBJ2-7; 10 bases are shared with TRBD1. CDR3 length: 13 residues. Per the germline V gene, CDR1 is SQVTM and CDR2 is ANQGSEA. CDR3 bases: TGCAGCGTTGAGGGGACAGGGGCCCACGAGCAGTGCTTC. The encoded protein is CSVEGTGAHEQCF.

This clonotype is classed as medium-sized (0.01 to 0.1%). The chain links TRBV6-1 to TRBJ2-2; the match to TRBD1 covers 8 bases. Germline loops: CDR1 MNHNS, CDR2 SASEGT. This CDR3 contains 15 residues. The V and J ends lost 5 bases and 5 bases, in that order; junction bases with no gene match: 7. The CDR3 loop reads CASSPGTGGTGELFF. CDR3 in DNA: TGTGCCAGCAGTCCGGGGACAGGAGGAACCGGGGAGCTGTTTTTT.

This clonotype qualifies as medium-sized. This CDR3 is CASSKSSGVAQHF. Written as DNA, the CDR3 is TGTGCCAGTAGTAAGAGTTCAGGGGTGGCCCAGCATTTT. This chain connects TRBV19 to TRBJ1-5; tentative D call: TRBD1 (6 bases). The V gene lost 4 bases and the J gene lost 11 bases, with 15 bases spanning the gap. Looked up from germline, CDR1 is LNHDA and CDR2 is SQIVND (reference sequence). This CDR3 is built from 13 residues.

This clonotype has a single count. One base away lies a much larger clone, so this may be a sequencing read error. The chain links TRBV6-2 or TRBV6-3 to TRBJ2-7; TRBD2 matches at 8 bases. The CDR3 sequence is 12 residues long. Trimming removed 8 bases from V and 8 bases from J; junction bases left unmatched: 8. Germline lookup yields CDR1 MNHEY and CDR2 SVGEGT. The CDR3, as DNA: TGTGCCAGCCGCGGACTAGCTGGCCAGCAGTACTTC. Amino acid sequence: CASRGLAGQQYF.

By frequency in the sample, this clonotype is large. The rearrangement links TRBV7-8 to TRBJ2-2; the D is unclear. CDR1 is SGHVS, CDR2 FQNEAQ, per germline. The CDR3 has 15 amino acids. V lost 5 bases, J lost 2 bases, and 12 bases lay in between. CDR3 sequence: CASSPFWVNTGELFF. CDR3 coding DNA: TGTGCCAGCAGCCCCTTCTGGGTAAACACCGGGGAGCTGTTTTTT.

By proportion, this clonotype is medium-sized. V is TRBV6-2 or TRBV6-3 and J is TRBJ2-4; 9 nucleotides agree with TRBD2. The CDR3 contains 15 residues. CDR1 MNHEY and CDR2 SVGEGT come from the germline V gene. J lost 4 bases, V lost 0 bases, and 1 base had no gene match. CDR3 sequence (DNA): TGTGCCAGCAGTTACTCGACTAGCGGAAAAAACATTCAGTACTTC. Translating it yields CASSYSTSGKNIQYF.

Judged by abundance, this clonotype is large. The chain combines TRBV6-6 with TRBJ2-7; perhaps TRBD1 as D (6 bases). The V end was cut by 0 bases, the J end by 3 bases, with 6 bases between. The CDR3 has 13 amino acids. Germline V gene lookup returns CDR1 MNHNY and CDR2 SVGAGI (reference sequence). The CDR3 coding sequence is TGTGCCAGCAGTTACTCCAGGGGCTACGAGCAGTACTTC. Translated, it gives CASSYSRGYEQYF.

Comments on this clonotype: Compared with germline, one end of the junction differs, possibly owing to a read error. The chain combines TRBV7-9 with TRBJ2-2, with D perhaps matching TRBD2 (5 bases). Germline V lookup: CDR1 SEHNR, CDR2 FQNEAQ (reference sequence). CDR3 length: 17 amino acids. DNA of the CDR3: TGTGCCAGCAGCTTAGCCCCCGTAGCGCCGAACACCTGGGAGCTGTTTTTT. Translating it yields CASSLAPVAPNTWELFF. Supplemented by reference TRBV7-9 and TRBJ2-2, the full variable domain reads DTGVSQNPRHKITKRGQNVTFRCDPISEHNRLYWYRQTLGQGPEFLTYFQNEAQLEKSRLLSDRFSAERPKGSFSTLEIQRTEQGDSAMYLCASSLAPVAPNTWELFFGEGSRLTVL.

This clonotype is labeled as medium-sized (0.01 to 0.1%). This rearrangement joins TRBV7-8 to TRBJ2-7, with 10 nucleotides matching TRBD2. The CDR3 length is 14 residues. The V and J ends lost 5 bases and 3 bases, in that order; junction bases with no gene match: 4. Germline loops: CDR1 SGHVS, CDR2 FQNEAQ. The DNA of the CDR3 is TGTGCCAGCAGCAGGGGACTAGCGATCTACGAGCAGTACTTC. As protein: CASSRGLAIYEQYF.

Comments on this clonotype: A read error may be the cause here, since a much bigger clone is one base away. The chain is built from TRBV20-1 and TRBJ2-4; the D gene is possibly TRBD1 (5 bases). V gave up 6 bases and J gave up 4 bases, with 13 bases separating them. This CDR3 is built from 13 residues. The germline V gene encodes CDR1 DFQATT and CDR2 SNEGSKA (reference sequence). The CDR3 DNA reads TGCAGTGCAGGGGTCCCAACTAAAAACATTCAGTACTTC. Translation: CSAGVPTKNIQYF.

J is TRBJ2-1 and V is TRBV30, with D maybe TRBD1 (5 bases). V lost 3 bases to trimming and J lost 9 bases, with 12 bases between them. The length of the CDR3 is 12 residues. CDR1 and CDR2 (germline): GTSNPN, SVGIG (reference sequence). Here the CDR3 DNA reads TGTGCCTGGAGACCCTCAGGGCCTGAGCAGTTCTTC. It codes for CAWRPSGPEQFF.

Of note for this clonotype: At one end the junction does not follow the germline gene, possibly because of a read error. V and J are TRBV7-2 and TRBJ1-1; TRBD1 is a possible D gene (5 bases). The CDR3 is 14 residues long. Germline CDR1 SGHTA, CDR2 FQGNSA. CDR3 loop: CASSTGALGTEAFF. CDR3 coding DNA: TGTGCCAGCAGCACTGGGGCCCTGGGCACTGAAGCATTCTTT.

This clonotype appeared a few times. Mismatch with germline at one junction end may stem from a read error. The chain carries TRBV7-2 and TRBJ1-2, with a weak D call TRBD1 (5 bases). This CDR3 has 16 residues. Per the germline V gene, CDR1 is SGHTA and CDR2 is FQGNSA. CDR3: CAISLLLGPPSYGYTF. CDR3 DNA sequence: TGTGCCATCAGCTTATTGTTGGGGCCACCCTCCTATGGCTACACCTTC. Filled out from reference TRBV7-2 and TRBJ1-2, the complete variable domain reads GAGVSQSPSNKVTEKGKDVELRCDPISGHTALYWYRQSLGQGLEFLIYFQGNSAPDKSGLPSDRFSAERTGGSVSTLTIQRTQQEDSAVYLCAISLLLGPPSYGYTFGSGTRLTVV.

Relative to its sample, this clonotype is medium-sized (0.01 to 0.1%). The chain links TRBV19 to TRBJ1-5, with D unresolved. The CDR3 extends over 15 amino acids. Germline V gene data show CDR1 as LNHDA and CDR2 as SQIVND (reference sequence). V shed 7 bases and J shed 0 bases, with 13 bases lying between them. CDR3 nucleotides: TGTGCCAGTACCCAGACGGGCTATAGCAATCAGCCCCAGCATTTT. Translated: CASTQTGYSNQPQHF.

This clonotype has more than one count but fewer than ten. V usage is TRBV5-1 and J usage is TRBJ1-1; 7 bases map to TRBD1. The CDR3 loop spans 14 amino acids. From germline, CDR1 is SGHRS and CDR2 YFSETQ. The V segment lost 4 bases and the J segment 6 bases; nucleotides outside the gene matches: 9. The CDR3 region has the DNA TGCGCCAGCAGCCAGACACAGGGGAGCGCTGAAGCTTTCTTT. The encoded protein is CASSQTQGSAEAFF. Supplemented by reference TRBV5-1 and TRBJ1-1, the full variable domain reads KAGVTQTPRYLIKTRGQQVTLSCSPISGHRSVSWYQQTPGQGLQFLFEYFSETQRNKGNFPGRFSGRQFSNSRSEMNVSTLELGDSALYLCASSQTQGSAEAFFGQGTRLTVV.

By share, this clonotype ranks as medium-sized. A much more abundant neighbour one base away suggests this may be a read error. This sequence joins TRBV5-8 and TRBJ1-1; TRBD1 might be the D (5 bases). The CDR3 consists of 15 residues. Germline assignment: CDR1 SGHTS and CDR2 YDEGEE. In DNA, the CDR3 is TGTGCCATCAGCTCGGGGGGGATACTGAACACTGAAGCTTTCTTT. This codes for CAISSGGILNTEAFF.

Relative to its sample, this clonotype is medium-sized (0.01 to 0.1%). This chain joins TRBV20-1 and TRBJ1-2; possible D gene TRBD1, 5 bases. The ends were cut back, 6 bases at V and 8 bases at J, with 28 bases in the middle. The CDR3 is 16 amino acids. The germline V gene encodes CDR1 DFQATT and CDR2 SNEGSKA (reference sequence). DNA of the CDR3: TGCAGTGCGCTGGAGACTCCGGGACGCCGTTTTCGAGGCTACACCTTC. It encodes CSALETPGRRFRGYTF.

For this clonotype: This may be a read error, as it is one base from a much larger clone. As DNA, the CDR3 is TGTGCCAGCAGCCAGGGGGTGCTTGGCGGCTACTCCTTC. Encoded protein: CASSQGVLGGYSF. This chain links TRBV14 with TRBJ1-2, with a possible D match to TRBD1 (5 bases). The germline gives CDR1 SGHDN, CDR2 FVKESK. This CDR3 region has 13 residues.

By share, this clonotype ranks as medium-sized (0.01 to 0.1%). The J gene is TRBJ1-1, the V gene TRBV7-3; no clear D gene. Trimming took 1 base from V and 8 from J, leaving 11 bases between them. CDR1 SGHTA and CDR2 FQGTGA come from the germline V gene. The CDR3 covers 13 residues. CDR3 sequence: CASSLNAAAEAFF. The DNA for the CDR3 is TGTGCCAGCAGCTTAAACGCAGCGGCGGAAGCTTTCTTT.

Judged by abundance, this clonotype is medium-sized (0.01 to 0.1%). The chain couples TRBV20-1 to TRBJ1-5; 7 bases line up with TRBD1. Unmatched junction bases numbered 4, after V lost 3 bases and J lost 2 bases. Germline V CDR1 and CDR2: DFQATT, SNEGSKA (reference sequence). This CDR3 spans 14 amino acids. The CDR3 nucleotides read TGCAGTGCTAGCGGCAGGGGGGGCAATCAGCCCCAGCATTTT. It encodes CSASGRGGNQPQHF.

For this clonotype: A much larger clone lies one base from this, so it may be a read error. This sequence joins TRBV20-1 and TRBJ2-1, with 12 bases identical to TRBD2. V lost 0 bases and J lost 1; bases outside the gene matches: 4. This CDR3 contains 17 residues. Germline V CDR1 and CDR2: DFQATT, SNEGSKA (reference sequence). The CDR3 loop reads CSARDSGTSGSYNEQFF. CDR3 DNA sequence: TGCAGTGCTAGAGATTCCGGGACTAGCGGGTCCTACAATGAGCAGTTCTTC.

In its sample, this clonotype ranks as medium-sized. The chain links TRBV28 to TRBJ1-1, with a possible D match to TRBD1 (5 bases). This CDR3 has 16 residues. The V end lost 3 bases, the J end lost 4 bases, and 18 bases lay between the germline ends. From germline, CDR1 is MDHEN and CDR2 SYDVKM. This CDR3 reads CASSFPAWLGTTEAFF. For the CDR3, the DNA is TGTGCCAGCAGTTTTCCCGCCTGGTTAGGGACCACTGAAGCTTTCTTT. The variable domain in full, with the rest retrieved from reference TRBV28 and TRBJ1-1, is DVKVTQSSRYLVKRTGEKVFLECVQDMDHENMFWYRQDPGLGLRLIYFSYDVKMKEKGDIPEGYSVSREKKERFSLILESASTNQTSMYLCASSFPAWLGTTEAFFGQGTRLTVV.

This clonotype has only one observation. This may come from a read error, since a much larger clone is one base off. This rearrangement joins TRBV6-9 to TRBJ2-1; tentative D call: TRBD1 (5 bases). Trimming cost V 4 bases and J 8 bases, with 15 bases left between them. In germline, CDR1 is MNHGY, CDR2 SVAAGI. This CDR3 comprises 14 residues. The CDR3 reads CASSWGSKGDEQFF. CDR3 nucleotide sequence: TGTGCCAGCAGTTGGGGCTCTAAGGGCGATGAGCAGTTCTTC.